This is a list of T cell receptor beta chains from one sample in a study of CD8+ T cells in alopecia areata. TCRdb's copy holds only in-frame clones and misses some; the assay was immunoSEQ multiplex PCR. The sample has 7,500 to 9,500 clones, roughly 55% seen once. The specimen comprised skin, sampled at week 0. These receptors all stem from a human donor with alopecia areata. The CDR3 runs from the conserved cysteine through the conserved F or W. The D gene is left open where the match is weak. Size is omitted from some rows. Given values are once, few, many or a class for expanded clones.

d_gene: -; j_gene: TRBJ2-2; v_gene: TRBV5-1; abundance: -; CDR3aa: CASTVGGTGELFF; CDR3nt: TGCGCCAGCACCGTAGGAGGGACCGGGGAGCTGTTTTTT
d_gene: -; j_gene: TRBJ1-1; v_gene: TRBV18; abundance: -; CDR3aa: CASSPGGMGPEAFF; CDR3nt: TGTGCCAGCTCACCCGGGGGGATGGGTCCCGAAGCTTTCTTT
d_gene: -; j_gene: TRBJ2-1; v_gene: TRBV2; abundance: -; CDR3aa: CASSSWRANEQFF; CDR3nt: TGTGCCAGCAGTTCGTGGAGGGCCAATGAGCAGTTCTTC
d_gene: -; j_gene: TRBJ2-7; v_gene: TRBV9; abundance: -; CDR3aa: CASSVGGATYEQYF; CDR3nt: TGTGCCAGCAGCGTAGGGGGAGCTACCTACGAGCAGTACTTC
d_gene: -; j_gene: TRBJ1-2; v_gene: TRBV9; abundance: -; CDR3aa: CASSEGRGYGYTF; CDR3nt: TGTGCCAGCAGCGAAGGGAGGGGCTATGGCTACACCTTC
d_gene: -; j_gene: TRBJ2-2; v_gene: TRBV10-2; abundance: few; CDR3aa: CASSGVGYTGELFF; CDR3nt: TGCGCCAGCAGTGGGGTGGGATACACCGGGGAGCTGTTTTTT
d_gene: TRBD2; j_gene: TRBJ2-1; v_gene: TRBV7-3; abundance: medium-sized; CDR3aa: CASSLKAGLALGEQFF; CDR3nt: TGTGCCAGCAGCTTAAAGGCGGGACTAGCGTTGGGTGAGCAGTTCTTC
d_gene: -; j_gene: TRBJ1-1; v_gene: TRBV7-3; abundance: once; CDR3aa: CASSLGRYTEAFF; CDR3nt: TGTGCCAGCAGCTTAGGGAGGTACACTGAAGCTTTCTTT
d_gene: -; j_gene: TRBJ1-2; v_gene: TRBV30; abundance: once; CDR3aa: CAWSETLANYGYTF; CDR3nt: TGTGCCTGGAGTGAAACCCTAGCTAACTATGGCTACACCTTC
d_gene: -; j_gene: TRBJ1-4; v_gene: TRBV6-7; abundance: -; CDR3aa: CASSEGESEKLFF; CDR3nt: TGTGCCAGCAGTGAAGGGGAATCCGAAAAACTGTTTTTT
d_gene: -; j_gene: TRBJ1-4; v_gene: TRBV23-1; abundance: -; CDR3aa: CASSRPLDSSTNEKLFF; CDR3nt: TGCGCCAGCAGTCGACCTCTAGACAGCTCAACTAATGAAAAACTGTTTTTT
d_gene: TRBD2; j_gene: TRBJ2-1; v_gene: TRBV7-9; abundance: few; CDR3aa: CASSLGGTSGTRGEQFF; CDR3nt: TGTGCCAGCAGCTTAGGAGGGACTAGCGGGACCCGCGGTGAGCAGTTCTTC
d_gene: -; j_gene: TRBJ1-2; v_gene: TRBV5-4; abundance: -; CDR3aa: CASSLDVYSYGYTF; CDR3nt: TGTGCCAGCAGCTTGGACGTGTACAGCTATGGCTACACCTTC
d_gene: TRBD2; j_gene: TRBJ2-1; v_gene: TRBV7-3; abundance: few; CDR3aa: CASSPNSGNLFSEQFF; CDR3nt: TGTGCCAGCAGCCCCAATAGCGGGAACCTGTTTTCGGAGCAGTTCTTC
d_gene: -; j_gene: TRBJ2-3; v_gene: TRBV5-4; abundance: few; CDR3aa: CASSLDSDRRGFVTQYF; CDR3nt: TGTGCCAGCAGCTTAGATTCGGACCGCCGAGGGTTCGTCACGCAGTATTTT
d_gene: TRBD2; j_gene: TRBJ2-2; v_gene: TRBV6-5; abundance: -; CDR3aa: CASRGGINTGELFF; CDR3nt: TGTGCCAGCAGGGGGGGGATTAACACCGGGGAGCTGTTTTTT
d_gene: TRBD1; j_gene: TRBJ2-1; v_gene: TRBV5-5; abundance: -; CDR3aa: CASSPLGGTGGNEQFF; CDR3nt: TGTGCCAGCAGCCCCCTAGGGGGGACAGGGGGCAATGAGCAGTTCTTC
d_gene: TRBD2; j_gene: TRBJ2-5; v_gene: TRBV7-2; abundance: few; CDR3aa: CASSGLAGEETQYF; CDR3nt: TGTGCCAGCAGCGGGCTAGCGGGAGAAGAGACCCAGTACTTC
d_gene: TRBD1; j_gene: TRBJ1-2; v_gene: TRBV7-2; abundance: few; CDR3aa: CASSLGDRPNYGYTF; CDR3nt: TGTGCCAGCAGCTTAGGGGACAGACCTAACTATGGCTACACCTTC
d_gene: -; j_gene: TRBJ2-3; v_gene: TRBV6-1; abundance: -; CDR3aa: CASSEGTDTQYF; CDR3nt: TGTGCCAGCAGTGAAGGGACAGATACGCAGTATTTT
d_gene: TRBD1; j_gene: TRBJ2-7; v_gene: TRBV29-1; abundance: few; CDR3aa: CSVQQGTYEQYF; CDR3nt: TGCAGCGTACAACAGGGGACCTACGAGCAGTACTTC
d_gene: TRBD2; j_gene: TRBJ2-1; v_gene: TRBV6-1; abundance: few; CDR3aa: CASTGTSGPNEQFF; CDR3nt: TGTGCCAGCACCGGGACTAGCGGACCCAATGAGCAGTTCTTC
d_gene: TRBD2; j_gene: TRBJ2-7; v_gene: TRBV5-1; abundance: -; CDR3aa: CASSLGYSGITYEQYF; CDR3nt: TGCGCCAGCAGCTTGGGCTACAGCGGGATTACCTACGAGCAGTACTTC
d_gene: -; j_gene: TRBJ1-1; v_gene: TRBV11-1; abundance: few; CDR3aa: CASSYSRLNTEAFF; CDR3nt: TGTGCCAGCAGCTATTCCAGGCTGAACACTGAAGCTTTCTTT
d_gene: -; j_gene: TRBJ1-3; v_gene: TRBV7-9; abundance: -; CDR3aa: CANGGGAGNTIYF; CDR3nt: TGTGCCAACGGAGGAGGGGCAGGAAACACCATATATTTT
d_gene: -; j_gene: TRBJ2-6; v_gene: TRBV29-1; abundance: -; CDR3aa: CSVEGVDSGANVLTF; CDR3nt: TGCAGCGTTGAAGGTGTCGACTCTGGGGCCAACGTCCTGACTTTC
d_gene: -; j_gene: TRBJ2-1; v_gene: TRBV9; abundance: -; CDR3aa: CASSLMGLRDNEQFF; CDR3nt: TGTGCCAGCAGCTTAATGGGACTTCGGGACAATGAGCAGTTCTTC
d_gene: -; j_gene: TRBJ2-6; v_gene: TRBV5-1; abundance: -; CDR3aa: CASSLAPRSGANVLTF; CDR3nt: TGCGCCAGCAGCTTGGCCCCCCGCTCTGGGGCCAACGTCCTGACTTTC
d_gene: -; j_gene: TRBJ2-7; v_gene: TRBV6-1; abundance: -; CDR3aa: CASSKTAGGLYEQYF; CDR3nt: TGTGCCAGCAGCAAAACCGCGGGTGGACTGTACGAGCAGTACTTC
d_gene: -; j_gene: TRBJ2-7; v_gene: TRBV11-2; abundance: -; CDR3aa: CASSPGPPVASEQYF; CDR3nt: TGTGCCAGCAGCCCCGGACCCCCGGTGGCCTCCGAGCAGTACTTC